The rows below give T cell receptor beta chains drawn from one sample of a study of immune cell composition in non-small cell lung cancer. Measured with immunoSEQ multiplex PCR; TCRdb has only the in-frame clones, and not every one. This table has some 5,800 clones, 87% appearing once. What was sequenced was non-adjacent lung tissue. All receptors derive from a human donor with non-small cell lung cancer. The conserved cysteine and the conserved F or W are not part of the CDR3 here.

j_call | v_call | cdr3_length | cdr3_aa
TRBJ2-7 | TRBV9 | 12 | ASSLGQGFYEQY
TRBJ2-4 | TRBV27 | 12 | ASRPGGAKNIQY
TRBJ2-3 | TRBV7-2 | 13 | ASQRQLLTTDTQY
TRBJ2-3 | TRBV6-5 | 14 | ASSYHDGDTTDTQY
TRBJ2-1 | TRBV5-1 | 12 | ASTQGGSYNEQF
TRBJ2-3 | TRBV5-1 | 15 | ASSFGLSLTSTDTQY
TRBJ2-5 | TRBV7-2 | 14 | ASSLGLAGGGETQY
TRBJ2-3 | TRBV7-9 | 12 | ASSLAGGRDTQY
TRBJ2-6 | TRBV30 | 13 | AWSGAWSGANVLT
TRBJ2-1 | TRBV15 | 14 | ATSLRTSGRYNEQF
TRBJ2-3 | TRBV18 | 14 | ASSPPALAGSNTQY
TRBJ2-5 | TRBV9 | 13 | ASSVGAGGGQTQY
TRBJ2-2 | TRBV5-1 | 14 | ASSLLGRLNTGELF
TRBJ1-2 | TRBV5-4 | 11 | ASSAGGGYGYT
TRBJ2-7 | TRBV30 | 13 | AWDAGLAGVSEQY
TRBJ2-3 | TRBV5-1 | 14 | ASSWSGAGAGDTQY
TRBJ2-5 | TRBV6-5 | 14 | ASSLARGRGQETQY
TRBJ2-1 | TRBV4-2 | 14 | ASSPRASGTDNEQF
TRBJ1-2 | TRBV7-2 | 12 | ASSQTGTGYGYT
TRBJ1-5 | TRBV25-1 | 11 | ASSGEGKQPQH
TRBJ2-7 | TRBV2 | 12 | ASSGTSGWYEQY
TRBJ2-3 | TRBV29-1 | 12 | SVGGTVRTDTQY
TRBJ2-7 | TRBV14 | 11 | ASSPTRFYEQY
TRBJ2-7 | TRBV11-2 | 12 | ASSLAPGSYEQY
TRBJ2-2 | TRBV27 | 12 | ASSSGVGTGELF
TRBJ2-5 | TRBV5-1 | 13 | ASSLGQGAVETQY
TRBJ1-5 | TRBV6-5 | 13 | ASSKDREDNQPQH
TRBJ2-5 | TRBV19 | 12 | ASSKGSGRETQY
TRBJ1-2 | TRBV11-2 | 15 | ASTPDLRGKRNYGYT
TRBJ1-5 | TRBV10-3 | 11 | AINGEVNQPQH
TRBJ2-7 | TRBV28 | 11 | ASAGAPPTVQY
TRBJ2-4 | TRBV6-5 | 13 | ASTQTQGSKNIQY
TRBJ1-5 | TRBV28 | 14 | ASSKFRQVSTQPQH
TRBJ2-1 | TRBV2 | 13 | ASSYGFDSYNEQF
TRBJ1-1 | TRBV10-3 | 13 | AISEGGAMNTEAF
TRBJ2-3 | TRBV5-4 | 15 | ASSLRGLAGGLDTQY
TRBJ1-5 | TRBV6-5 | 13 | ASQTSQGAGQPQH
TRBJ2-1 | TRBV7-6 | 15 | ASSLATGAGVYNEQF
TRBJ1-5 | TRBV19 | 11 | ASDPGGNQPQH
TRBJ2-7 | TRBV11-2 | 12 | ASSLGLAGGPRY
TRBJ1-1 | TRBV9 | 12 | ASSVDDGDTEAF
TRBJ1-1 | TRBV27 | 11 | ASWEGPNTEAF
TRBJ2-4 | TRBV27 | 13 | ASRSSEQAKNIQY
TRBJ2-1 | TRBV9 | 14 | ASSEGTSGVYNEQF
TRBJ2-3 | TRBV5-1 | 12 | ASSPRQGMDTQY
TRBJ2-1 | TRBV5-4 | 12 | ASSLDRGPSEQF
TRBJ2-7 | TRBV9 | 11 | ASSSEGGVEQY
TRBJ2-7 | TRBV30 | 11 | AWSRGSQYEQY
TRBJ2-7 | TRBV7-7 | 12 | ASSVDRGSYEQY
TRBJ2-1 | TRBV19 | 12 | ASTFRDRGNEQF
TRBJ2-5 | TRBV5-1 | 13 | ASRNTGTSKETQY
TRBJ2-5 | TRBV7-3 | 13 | ASSLNSGRGETQY
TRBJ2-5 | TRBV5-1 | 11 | ASSPARGETQY
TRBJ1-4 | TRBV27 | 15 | ASSSDRGSSTNEKLF
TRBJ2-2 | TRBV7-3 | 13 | ASSPTGADTGELF